This TCR beta chain originates from a study of T cell repertoires in cytomegalovirus infection. Turning to the study itself: In the study, CMV epitopes included recently identified HLA-C-restricted and well-studied HLA-B-restricted ones. Evidence of both CMV infection and a matching HLA type came from public TCR beta signatures. Study results and caveats: Pooled public TCR beta family frequency picked out CMV carriers with the relevant HLA. Across the ex vivo response, the dominant clonotypes were HLA-C-restricted CMV-specific TCR beta clonotypes.

MiXCR was run by TCRdb on the reads, yielding one entry per CDR3 protein. The sample yields about 920,000 distinct CDR3 sequences, more than 25% seen once. The trim removed 6 bases at V and 6 bases at J, leaving 7 bases unmatched. This CDR3 comprises 15 residues. Germline V gene sequence: CDR1 SGHVS, CDR2 FNYEAQ. A note on this clonotype: Its target is unknown.

The chain has TRBV7-6 and TRBJ2-1; 11 bases fit TRBD2. The sequence came from a human donor in good health (CMV status not recorded). Some clones in this sample may be carry-over from other donors' samples. This specimen consisted of cultured CD8+ T cells from PBMCs, obtained from culture after CMV antigen stimulation. The CDR3 protein is CASRKLAGVPNEQFF. DNA for the CDR3: TGTGCCAGCAGGAAACTAGCGGGGGTCCCCAATGAGCAGTTCTTC.